The clone carrying this T cell receptor beta chain was seen repeatedly, ten times or more. From RNA transcripts, TCR beta CDR3 regions were amplified. The HTBI primer set drove a first-round RT-PCR of the TCR CDR3. TCRdb analysed the multiplex PCR reads with MiXCR anew, one entry per CDR3 protein. The repertoire includes about half a million distinct CDR3 sequences, approximately 16% of them detected once, and 25% to 30% sits in the top ten. The sample belongs to a study of T cells in Graves' hyperthyroidism and ophthalmopathy. The CDR3 sequence is 14 residues long. Between the trimmed V and J ends, which lost 1 base and 9 bases, there was a span of 14 bases. Germline V gives CDR1 SGDLS, CDR2 YYNGEE.

The sample taken for sequencing was blood. The origin of this receptor is a woman aged 25 to 39 with Graves' ophthalmopathy. The rearrangement uses TRBV9 and TRBJ2-1; D might be TRBD2 (6 bases). The CDR3 spells CASSVTLASTEQFF. DNA for the CDR3: TGTGCCAGCAGCGTAACGCTAGCGAGTACTGAGCAGTTCTTC.